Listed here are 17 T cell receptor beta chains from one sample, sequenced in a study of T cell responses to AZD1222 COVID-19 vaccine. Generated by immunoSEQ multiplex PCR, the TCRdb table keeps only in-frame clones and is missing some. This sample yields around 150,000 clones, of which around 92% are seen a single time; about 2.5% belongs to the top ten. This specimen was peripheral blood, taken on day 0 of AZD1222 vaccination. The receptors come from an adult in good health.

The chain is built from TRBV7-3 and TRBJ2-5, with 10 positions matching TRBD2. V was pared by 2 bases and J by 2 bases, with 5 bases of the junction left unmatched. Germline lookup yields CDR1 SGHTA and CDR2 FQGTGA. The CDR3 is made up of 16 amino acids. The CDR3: CASSLSASGGQETQYF. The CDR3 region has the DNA TGTGCCAGCAGCTTATCGGCTAGCGGGGGTCAAGAGACCCAGTACTTC.

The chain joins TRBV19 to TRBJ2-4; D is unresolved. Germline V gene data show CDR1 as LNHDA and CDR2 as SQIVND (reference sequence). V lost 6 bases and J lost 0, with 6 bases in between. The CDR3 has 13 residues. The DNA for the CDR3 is TGTGCCAGTAGGGACCGAGCCAAAAACATTCAGTACTTC. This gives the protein CASRDRAKNIQYF.

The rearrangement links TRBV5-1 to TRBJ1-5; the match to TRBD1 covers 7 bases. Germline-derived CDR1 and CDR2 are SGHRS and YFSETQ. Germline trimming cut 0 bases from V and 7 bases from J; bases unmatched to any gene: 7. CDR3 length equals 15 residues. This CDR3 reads CASSLGSDRAQPQHF. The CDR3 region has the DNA TGCGCCAGCAGCTTGGGGTCAGACAGGGCACAGCCCCAGCATTTT.

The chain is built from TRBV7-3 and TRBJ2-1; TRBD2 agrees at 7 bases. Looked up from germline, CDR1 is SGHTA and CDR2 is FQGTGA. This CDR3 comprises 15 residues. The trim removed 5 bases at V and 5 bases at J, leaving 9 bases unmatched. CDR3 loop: CASSNRLAKNNEQFF. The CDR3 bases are TGTGCCAGCAGCAACCGACTAGCTAAGAACAATGAGCAGTTCTTC.

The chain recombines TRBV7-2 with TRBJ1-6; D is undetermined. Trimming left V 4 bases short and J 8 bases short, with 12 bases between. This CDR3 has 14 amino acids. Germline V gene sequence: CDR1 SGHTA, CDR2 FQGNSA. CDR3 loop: CASSSLLAHSPLHF. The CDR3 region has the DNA TGTGCCAGCAGCTCACTTCTTGCTCATTCACCCCTCCACTTT.

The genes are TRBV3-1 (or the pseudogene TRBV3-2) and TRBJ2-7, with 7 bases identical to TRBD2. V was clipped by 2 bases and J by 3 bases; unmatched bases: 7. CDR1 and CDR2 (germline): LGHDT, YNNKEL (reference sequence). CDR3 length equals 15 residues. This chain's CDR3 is CASSQLGGSLYEQYF. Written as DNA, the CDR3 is TGTGCCAGCAGCCAACTGGGCGGGAGTCTCTACGAGCAGTACTTC.

The CDR3 DNA reads as TGTGCCAGTGGACAGGGGGCCTACAATGAGCAGTTCTTC. It encodes CASGQGAYNEQFF. The gene calls are TRBV19 and TRBJ2-1; TRBD1 agrees at 10 bases. This CDR3 spans 13 amino acids. Losses at the gene ends were 8 bases for V and 2 bases for J; bases not matched to a gene: 0. Germline V CDR1 and CDR2: LNHDA, SQIVND (reference sequence).

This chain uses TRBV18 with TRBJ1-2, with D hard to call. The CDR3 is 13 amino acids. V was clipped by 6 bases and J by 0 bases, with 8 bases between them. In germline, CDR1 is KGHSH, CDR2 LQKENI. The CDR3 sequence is CASSSDANYGYTF. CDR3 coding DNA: TGTGCCAGCTCGTCGGATGCTAACTATGGCTACACCTTC.

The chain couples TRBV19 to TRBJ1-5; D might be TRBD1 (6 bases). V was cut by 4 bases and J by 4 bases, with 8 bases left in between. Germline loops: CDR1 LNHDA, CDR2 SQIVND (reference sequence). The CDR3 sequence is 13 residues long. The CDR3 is CASSNQGNQPQHF. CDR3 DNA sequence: TGTGCCAGTAGTAACCAGGGGAATCAGCCCCAGCATTTT.

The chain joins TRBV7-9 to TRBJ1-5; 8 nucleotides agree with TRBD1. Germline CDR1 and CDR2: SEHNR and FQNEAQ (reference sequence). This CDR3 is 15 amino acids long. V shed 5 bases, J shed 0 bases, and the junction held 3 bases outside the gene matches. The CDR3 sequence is CASSPTGDSNQPQHF. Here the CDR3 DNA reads TGTGCCAGCAGCCCGACAGGGGATAGCAATCAGCCCCAGCATTTT.

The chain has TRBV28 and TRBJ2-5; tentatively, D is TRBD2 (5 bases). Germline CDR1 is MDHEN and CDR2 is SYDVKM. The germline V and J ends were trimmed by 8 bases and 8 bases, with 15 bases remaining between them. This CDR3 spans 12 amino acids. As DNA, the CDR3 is TGTGCCAGCGGCGGGTCCGGGCCCACCCAGTACTTC. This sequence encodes CASGGSGPTQYF.

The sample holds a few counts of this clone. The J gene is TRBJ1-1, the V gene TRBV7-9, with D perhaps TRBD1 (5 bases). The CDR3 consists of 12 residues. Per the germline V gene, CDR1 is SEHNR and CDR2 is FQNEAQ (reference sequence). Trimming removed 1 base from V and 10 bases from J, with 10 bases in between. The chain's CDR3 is CASSLELTAAFF. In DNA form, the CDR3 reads TGTGCCAGCAGCTTAGAGTTGACAGCAGCTTTCTTT.

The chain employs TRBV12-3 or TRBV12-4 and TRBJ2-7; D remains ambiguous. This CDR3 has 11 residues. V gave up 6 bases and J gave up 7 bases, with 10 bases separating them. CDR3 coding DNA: TGTGCCAGCAGCCCCTCGAGGGAGCAGTACTTC. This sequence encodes CASSPSREQYF.

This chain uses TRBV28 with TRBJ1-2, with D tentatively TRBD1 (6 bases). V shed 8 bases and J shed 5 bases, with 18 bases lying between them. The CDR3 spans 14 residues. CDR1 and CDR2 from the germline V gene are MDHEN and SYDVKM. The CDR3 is CASLQGLRLYGYTF. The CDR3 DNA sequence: TGTGCCAGCCTACAGGGTCTGCGTCTATATGGCTACACCTTC.

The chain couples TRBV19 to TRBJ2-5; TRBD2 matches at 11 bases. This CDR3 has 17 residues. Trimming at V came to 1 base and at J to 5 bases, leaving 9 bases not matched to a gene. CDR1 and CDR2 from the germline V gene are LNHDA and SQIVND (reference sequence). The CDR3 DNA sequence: TGTGCCAGTAGTATAGCCAAGCTTAGCGGGGGGGCGGAGACCCAGTACTTC. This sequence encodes CASSIAKLSGGAETQYF.

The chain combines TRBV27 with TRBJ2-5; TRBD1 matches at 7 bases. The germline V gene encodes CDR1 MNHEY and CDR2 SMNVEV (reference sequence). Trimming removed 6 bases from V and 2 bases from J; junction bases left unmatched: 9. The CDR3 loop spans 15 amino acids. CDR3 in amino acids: CASSYRGWGQETQYF. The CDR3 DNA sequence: TGTGCCAGCAGCTACAGGGGCTGGGGTCAAGAGACCCAGTACTTC.

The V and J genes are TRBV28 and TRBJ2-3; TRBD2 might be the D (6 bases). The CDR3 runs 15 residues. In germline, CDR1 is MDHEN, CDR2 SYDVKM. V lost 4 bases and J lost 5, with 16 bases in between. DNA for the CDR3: TGTGCCAGCAGTTCCCTTGGGGTAGCGGAAGATACGCAGTATTTT. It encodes CASSSLGVAEDTQYF.